This is a list of T cell receptor beta chains from one sample in a study of blood T cell repertoires in COVID-19. The protocol was immunoSEQ multiplex PCR, while the TCRdb copy is restricted to in-frame clones and leaves out a portion. In the table there are tens of thousands of clones, over 75% of which are singletons. The source material was peripheral blood. These receptors were taken from an elderly woman with active or convalescent COVID-19. CDR3s include the opening cysteine and the closing phenylalanine or tryptophan. Fields, in order: CDR3 DNA, CDR3 protein, J gene, V gene, clone size, D gene. D genes are given only for firm matches. Clone size is not always given. Where it is, it says once, few, many or a class for expanded clones.

cdr3_nt: TGTGCCAGCAGCTCTAGCGGGGGGGCAAATAGTGAGCAGTTCTTC
cdr3_aa: CASSSSGGANSEQFF
j_call: TRBJ2-1
v_call: TRBV7-2
clone_size: NA
d_call: TRBD2

cdr3_nt: TGTGCCAGCAGCTTAGGTCAGGGGGTCAGGGATACGCAGTATTTT
cdr3_aa: CASSLGQGVRDTQYF
j_call: TRBJ2-3
v_call: TRBV7-9
clone_size: NA
d_call: TRBD1

cdr3_nt: TGTGCCTGGAGTGTACAGGGAAGATCACCCCTCCACTTT
cdr3_aa: CAWSVQGRSPLHF
j_call: TRBJ1-6
v_call: TRBV30
clone_size: NA
d_call: NA

cdr3_nt: TGTGCCAGCAATGGCGGTTTGGCAACTAATGAAAAACTGTTTTTT
cdr3_aa: CASNGGLATNEKLFF
j_call: TRBJ1-4
v_call: TRBV28
clone_size: NA
d_call: NA

cdr3_nt: TGCGCCAGCAGAGTGGCAGGGAAGTACGAGCAGTACTTC
cdr3_aa: CASRVAGKYEQYF
j_call: TRBJ2-7
v_call: TRBV5-1
clone_size: NA
d_call: NA

cdr3_nt: TGTGCCAGCCTGGTCGGCGGGGTCACAGATACGCAGTATTTT
cdr3_aa: CASLVGGVTDTQYF
j_call: TRBJ2-3
v_call: TRBV6-5
clone_size: once
d_call: NA

cdr3_nt: TGTGCCAGCAGTTTAAGGGGTTGGGATCAGCCCCAGCATTTT
cdr3_aa: CASSLRGWDQPQHF
j_call: TRBJ1-5
v_call: TRBV27
clone_size: NA
d_call: NA

cdr3_nt: TGCGCCAGCAGCCAAGAAAACAGGGCCGGGGAGCAGTACTTC
cdr3_aa: CASSQENRAGEQYF
j_call: TRBJ2-7
v_call: TRBV4-3
clone_size: NA
d_call: NA

cdr3_nt: TGTGCCAGCGAAGTCCCTCCTTACCGATCAGCAACTAATGAAAAACTGTTTTTT
cdr3_aa: CASEVPPYRSATNEKLFF
j_call: TRBJ1-4
v_call: TRBV5-6
clone_size: NA
d_call: NA

cdr3_nt: TGTGCCAGCAGCCAATGGTCGGGGAGGAACACTGAAGCTTTCTTT
cdr3_aa: CASSQWSGRNTEAFF
j_call: TRBJ1-1
v_call: TRBV14
clone_size: NA
d_call: NA

cdr3_nt: TGCGCCAGCAGCTTGTCCGGGGTCGACACAGATACGCAGTATTTT
cdr3_aa: CASSLSGVDTDTQYF
j_call: TRBJ2-3
v_call: TRBV5-1
clone_size: NA
d_call: NA

cdr3_nt: TGTGCCAGCAGCTTAGATCCGGGGGGGGCTCCAGATACGCAGTATTTT
cdr3_aa: CASSLDPGGAPDTQYF
j_call: TRBJ2-3
v_call: TRBV11-2
clone_size: NA
d_call: TRBD2

cdr3_nt: TGTGCCAGCAGCACCAGGATCGGCTACAATGAGCAGTTCTTC
cdr3_aa: CASSTRIGYNEQFF
j_call: TRBJ2-1
v_call: TRBV9
clone_size: NA
d_call: NA

cdr3_nt: TGTGCCAGCAGCTTACCCGGGACACCCTATGGCTACACCTTC
cdr3_aa: CASSLPGTPYGYTF
j_call: TRBJ1-2
v_call: TRBV7-8
clone_size: NA
d_call: NA

cdr3_nt: TGTGCCAGCAGCGCGACAGCATGGACTGAAGCTTTCTTT
cdr3_aa: CASSATAWTEAFF
j_call: TRBJ1-1
v_call: TRBV9
clone_size: NA
d_call: NA

cdr3_nt: TGTGCCAGCAGCGCTGGGACAGTGGCTGGAAACACCATATATTTT
cdr3_aa: CASSAGTVAGNTIYF
j_call: TRBJ1-3
v_call: TRBV7-8
clone_size: NA
d_call: TRBD1

cdr3_nt: TGTGCCAGCAGTCCACGACAGGGTCGCTCTGGAAACACCATATATTTT
cdr3_aa: CASSPRQGRSGNTIYF
j_call: TRBJ1-3
v_call: TRBV6-6
clone_size: NA
d_call: TRBD1